A selection of T cell receptor beta chains follows, all from one sample in a study of blood T cell repertoires in COVID-19. The method was immunoSEQ multiplex PCR; TCRdb's version includes in-frame clones alone and lacks a portion of them. The table shows 140,000 to 150,000 clones, with roughly 89% occurring only once. The sequencing sample was made of peripheral blood. These receptors were taken from a woman aged 45-65 years with active or convalescent COVID-19. Both conserved end residues are part of each CDR3. A D gene is named only where the DNA matches it firmly. The size field is filled for only some rows; it gives once, few, many or a size class.

d_call: NA
v_call: TRBV10-1
clone_size: NA
j_call: TRBJ2-5
cdr3_aa: CAIDRTQETQYF
cdr3_nt: TGCGCCATTGACAGGACCCAAGAGACCCAGTACTTC

d_call: NA
v_call: TRBV7-3
clone_size: NA
j_call: TRBJ2-3
cdr3_aa: CASSLAGATTDTQYF
cdr3_nt: TGTGCCAGCAGCTTGGCGGGGGCGACAACAGATACGCAGTATTTT

d_call: NA
v_call: TRBV14
clone_size: NA
j_call: TRBJ1-6
cdr3_aa: CASSQGGGGSSPLHF
cdr3_nt: TGTGCCAGCAGCCAAGGGGGAGGGGGGAGTTCACCCCTCCACTTT

d_call: NA
v_call: TRBV28
clone_size: NA
j_call: TRBJ1-1
cdr3_aa: CASSFSRTRMNTEAFF
cdr3_nt: TGTGCCAGCAGTTTCTCCCGGACACGGATGAACACTGAAGCTTTCTTT

d_call: TRBD2
v_call: TRBV18
clone_size: NA
j_call: TRBJ2-1
cdr3_aa: CASSPGLAGVLSNEQFF
cdr3_nt: TGTGCCAGCTCACCGGGACTAGCGGGAGTTTTGAGCAATGAGCAGTTCTTC

d_call: TRBD1
v_call: TRBV6-5
clone_size: once
j_call: TRBJ1-2
cdr3_aa: CASSWGQNYGYTF
cdr3_nt: TGTGCCAGCAGCTGGGGACAGAACTATGGCTACACCTTC

d_call: TRBD2
v_call: TRBV14
clone_size: NA
j_call: TRBJ2-5
cdr3_aa: CASSGASGTETQYF
cdr3_nt: TGTGCCAGCAGCGGGGCTAGCGGGACCGAGACCCAGTACTTC

d_call: NA
v_call: TRBV19
clone_size: few
j_call: TRBJ2-2
cdr3_aa: CASSSGQRSNTGELFF
cdr3_nt: TGTGCCAGTAGTTCCGGACAGCGCTCGAACACCGGGGAGCTGTTTTTT

d_call: NA
v_call: TRBV2
clone_size: once
j_call: TRBJ2-1
cdr3_aa: CASSDQGSYNEQFF
cdr3_nt: TGTGCCAGCAGTGATCAGGGATCCTACAATGAGCAGTTCTTC

d_call: NA
v_call: TRBV5-5
clone_size: NA
j_call: TRBJ1-4
cdr3_aa: CASSPPGLKGATNEKLFF
cdr3_nt: TGTGCCAGCAGCCCACCGGGCCTAAAAGGGGCAACTAATGAAAAACTGTTTTTT

d_call: NA
v_call: TRBV7-3
clone_size: NA
j_call: TRBJ2-4
cdr3_aa: CASSLGDGIQYF
cdr3_nt: TGTGCCAGCAGCTTAGGAGATGGCATTCAGTACTTC

d_call: TRBD1
v_call: TRBV7-9
clone_size: NA
j_call: TRBJ1-4
cdr3_aa: CASSRSGQGLEKLFF
cdr3_nt: TGTGCCAGCAGCCGCTCGGGACAGGGTTTAGAAAAACTGTTTTTT

d_call: TRBD1
v_call: TRBV13
clone_size: NA
j_call: TRBJ1-4
cdr3_aa: CASSSLGTATNEKLFF
cdr3_nt: TGTGCCAGCAGCAGCCTCGGGACAGCAACTAATGAAAAACTGTTTTTT

d_call: NA
v_call: TRBV21-1
clone_size: NA
j_call: TRBJ1-4
cdr3_aa: CASSHGTGDYHSNNEKLFF
cdr3_nt: TGTGCCAGCAGCCATGGGACAGGGGACTATCACTCGAATAATGAAAAACTGTTTTTT

d_call: NA
v_call: TRBV5-1
clone_size: NA
j_call: TRBJ1-3
cdr3_aa: CASSSGGDPSGNTIYF
cdr3_nt: TGCGCCAGCAGCTCCGGGGGGGATCCCTCTGGAAACACCATATATTTT

d_call: NA
v_call: TRBV5-1
clone_size: NA
j_call: TRBJ1-6
cdr3_aa: CASSDVQGIARYSPLHF
cdr3_nt: TGCGCCAGCAGCGACGTACAGGGTATCGCCCGTTATTCACCCCTCCACTTT

d_call: TRBD2
v_call: TRBV6-5
clone_size: NA
j_call: TRBJ2-3
cdr3_aa: CASSSWGGADTQYF
cdr3_nt: TGTGCCAGCAGTTCTTGGGGGGGTGCAGATACGCAGTATTTT

d_call: TRBD1
v_call: TRBV19
clone_size: NA
j_call: TRBJ1-3
cdr3_aa: CASSRLPAGQNSGNTIYF
cdr3_nt: TGTGCCAGTAGTCGTCTCCCCGCGGGACAGAACTCTGGAAACACCATATATTTT

d_call: NA
v_call: TRBV3-1/TRBV3-2
clone_size: once
j_call: TRBJ2-3
cdr3_aa: CASSLANRIMKDTQYF
cdr3_nt: TGTGCCAGCAGCCTCGCGAACAGGATTATGAAAGATACGCAGTATTTT

d_call: NA
v_call: TRBV18
clone_size: few
j_call: TRBJ1-3
cdr3_aa: CASSPRASGNTIYF
cdr3_nt: TGTGCCAGCTCACCACGGGCTTCCGGAAACACCATATATTTT

d_call: TRBD1
v_call: TRBV9
clone_size: NA
j_call: TRBJ1-1
cdr3_aa: CASSTWTGTNTEAFF
cdr3_nt: TGTGCCAGCAGCACATGGACAGGGACCAACACTGAAGCTTTCTTT

d_call: NA
v_call: TRBV19
clone_size: once
j_call: TRBJ1-2
cdr3_aa: CASSIVFQGKRNGYTF
cdr3_nt: TGTGCCAGTAGTATTGTCTTCCAGGGAAAAAGGAATGGCTACACCTTC

d_call: TRBD1
v_call: TRBV5-6
clone_size: NA
j_call: TRBJ2-4
cdr3_aa: CASSLPGTAENIQYF
cdr3_nt: TGTGCCAGCAGTTTGCCCGGGACAGCGGAAAACATTCAGTACTTC

d_call: NA
v_call: TRBV15
clone_size: NA
j_call: TRBJ1-2
cdr3_aa: CATSRDLEGGYTF
cdr3_nt: TGTGCCACCAGCAGAGATCTGGAGGGTGGCTACACCTTC

d_call: NA
v_call: TRBV9
clone_size: NA
j_call: TRBJ1-2
cdr3_aa: CASSPATGAYGYTF
cdr3_nt: TGTGCCAGCAGCCCTGCGACAGGTGCCTATGGCTACACCTTC

d_call: TRBD1
v_call: TRBV30
clone_size: NA
j_call: TRBJ1-4
cdr3_aa: CAWSYRTKGQDIKLFF
cdr3_nt: TGTGCCTGGAGCTATAGAACAAAGGGACAGGATATAAAACTGTTTTTT

d_call: TRBD1
v_call: TRBV19
clone_size: once
j_call: TRBJ1-6
cdr3_aa: CASRDRGLVTGSPLHF
cdr3_nt: TGTGCCAGTAGGGACAGGGGCCTGGTTACAGGGTCACCCCTCCACTTT

d_call: NA
v_call: TRBV30
clone_size: NA
j_call: TRBJ2-5
cdr3_aa: CAWSPSTRGETQYF
cdr3_nt: TGTGCCTGGAGTCCCTCGACGAGAGGGGAGACCCAGTACTTC

d_call: NA
v_call: TRBV2
clone_size: NA
j_call: TRBJ2-1
cdr3_aa: CASSPQAIGEQFF
cdr3_nt: TGTGCCAGCAGTCCCCAGGCGATCGGTGAGCAGTTCTTC